Sequencing of this T cell receptor (beta chain) was carried out in a study of blood T cell repertoires in COVID-19. Study summary: Donors in the United States, Italy and Spain gave samples during acute or convalescent COVID-19.

The V gene lost 6 bases and the J gene lost 5 bases, with 17 bases spanning the gap. Germline V gene sequence: CDR1 LNHDA, CDR2 SQIVND (reference sequence). CDR3 length equals 14 residues. This clone was seen just once. Sequencing used immunoSEQ multiplex PCR; TCRdb keeps in-frame clones, though not all of them. The sample holds 60,000 to 95,000 clones, around nine tenths seen once. The V and J genes are TRBV19 and TRBJ2-7; maybe TRBD2 (7 bases). The sequence was obtained from a woman of 80 years or more with active or convalescent COVID-19. Specimen: peripheral blood. Here the CDR3 reads CASSQGGLPHEQYF. The DNA of the CDR3 is TGTGCCAGTAGCCAAGGGGGACTACCCCACGAGCAGTACTTC.